These 18 T cell receptor beta chains were all obtained from the same sample, sequenced in a study of blood T cell repertoires in COVID-19. The data were produced by immunoSEQ multiplex PCR, yet TCRdb's version contains in-frame clones alone and is incomplete. The data contain 60,000 to 90,000 clones, 70% to 90% of them singletons. Sample: peripheral blood. The receptors derive from a man in his 60s with COVID-19, enrolled during active disease.

The chain recombines TRBV10-1 with TRBJ2-3; TRBD2 matches at 7 bases. Germline V gives CDR1 WNHNN, CDR2 SYGVQD (reference sequence). This CDR3 is built from 13 residues. The junction had 4 bases not matched to a gene; V was cut back by 8 bases and J by 2 bases. Written as DNA, the CDR3 is TGCGCCAGCTCACGGGGGGACACAGATACGCAGTATTTT. Translated: CASSRGDTDTQYF.

The J gene is TRBJ2-5, the V gene TRBV5-5, with D unclear. CDR3 length: 12 residues. V was pared by 2 bases and J by 1 base, with 3 bases between. Germline CDR1 SGHKS, CDR2 YYEKEE (reference sequence). CDR3 sequence: CASSFRQETQYF. The DNA for the CDR3 is TGTGCCAGCAGCTTCCGCCAAGAGACCCAGTACTTC.

This clone is a singleton in its sample. V and J are TRBV3-1 (or the pseudogene TRBV3-2) and TRBJ1-2, with TRBD1 matching over 8 bases. Germline V gives CDR1 LGHDT, CDR2 YNNKEL (reference sequence). The J segment lost 5 bases and the V segment lost 1 base, leaving 9 bases of the junction unmatched. The length of the CDR3 is 16 residues. The CDR3, as DNA: TGTGCCAGCAGCCAAGTAGTTGGGACAGGCACTTATGGCTACACCTTC. Its protein is CASSQVVGTGTYGYTF.

The chain carries TRBV18 and TRBJ2-1; 11 nucleotides agree with TRBD1. The CDR3 has 17 residues. Germline CDR1 KGHSH, CDR2 LQKENI. With 6 bases clipped from V and 5 bases from J, the junction kept 12 bases outside the gene matches. CDR3 nucleotide sequence: TGTGCCAGCTCTCTAAATATGGACAGGGGGCTGGACAATGAGCAGTTCTTC. As protein: CASSLNMDRGLDNEQFF.

The gene calls are TRBV19 and TRBJ1-5; no definite D call. V lost 0 bases and J lost 1, with 10 bases in between. The CDR3 is 16 residues long. The germline V gene has CDR1 LNHDA and CDR2 SQIVND (reference sequence). This CDR3 is CASSIERQRSNQPQHF. The CDR3 nucleotides are TGTGCCAGTAGTATAGAGCGGCAGAGAAGCAATCAGCCCCAGCATTTT.

J is TRBJ1-5 and V is TRBV4-1; 7 nucleotides align to TRBD1. V was clipped by 0 bases and J by 7 bases; unmatched bases: 6. This CDR3 has 15 amino acids. CDR1 and CDR2 from the germline V gene are MGHRA and YSYEKL. Written as DNA, the CDR3 is TGCGCCAGCAGCCAAGAGAGCCAGGGGGGACAGCCCCAGCATTTT. Its protein is CASSQESQGGQPQHF.

The CDR3 protein is CASSLMGVVGTEAFF. CDR3 DNA: TGTGCCAGCAGCTTAATGGGAGTCGTGGGAACTGAAGCTTTCTTT. The chain carries TRBV7-9 and TRBJ1-1; D gene uncertain. Trimming took 2 bases from V and 5 from J, leaving 15 bases between them. Germline V gene sequence: CDR1 SEHNR, CDR2 FQNEAQ (reference sequence). This CDR3 comprises 15 residues.

This chain uses TRBV11-2 with TRBJ2-2; TRBD2 matches 14 bases. Trimming cost V 5 bases and J 5 bases; bases outside gene matches: 7. CDR1 and CDR2 (germline): SGHAT, FQNNGV. The CDR3 runs 17 residues. CDR3 in DNA: TGTGCCAGCAGCGGGGGTGGGACTAGCGGGAGTACCGGGGAGCTGTTTTTT. Translated, it gives CASSGGGTSGSTGELFF.

Here the CDR3 reads CASSKTGSAYEQYF. The CDR3 nucleotides are TGTGCCAGCAGTAAGACAGGGTCCGCCTACGAGCAGTACTTC. J is TRBJ2-7 and V is TRBV28, with TRBD1 identical over 7 bases. Germline values: CDR1 MDHEN, CDR2 SYDVKM. After removal of 5 bases from V and 2 bases from J, the junction contained 6 bases not matched to a gene. The CDR3 runs to 14 residues.

The J gene is TRBJ2-7, the V gene TRBV6-1; 13 bases line up with TRBD2. The V gene's germline CDR1 is MNHNS and CDR2 SASEGT. V dropped 3 bases and J dropped 1; count of bases not matched to a gene: 3. CDR3 length: 16 amino acids. The CDR3: CASSDPGLAGSYEQYF. In DNA, the CDR3 is TGTGCCAGCAGTGATCCGGGACTAGCGGGATCCTACGAGCAGTACTTC.

The chain recombines TRBV6-5 with TRBJ2-7; a possible D gene is TRBD2 (5 bases). This CDR3 spans 15 amino acids. Germline V gene sequence: CDR1 MNHEY, CDR2 SVGAGI. The V gene lost 5 bases and the J gene lost 3 bases, with 17 bases spanning the gap. This chain's CDR3 is CASSRQADGLYEQYF. The CDR3 bases are TGTGCCAGCAGTCGACAAGCCGACGGACTCTACGAGCAGTACTTC.

V gene TRBV5-4 combines with J gene TRBJ2-5; 11 bases fit TRBD2. V gave up 5 bases and J gave up 4 bases; unmatched junction bases: 7. CDR3 length equals 15 residues. CDR1 SGHNT and CDR2 YYREEE come from the germline V gene (reference sequence). CDR3 nucleotide sequence: TGTGCCAGCAGTAGCGGGGGGGCCCTGGTAGAGACCCAGTACTTC. Translated, it gives CASSSGGALVETQYF.

The chain carries TRBV5-5 and TRBJ2-3; TRBD2 matches at 13 bases. V lost 4 bases to trimming and J lost 5 bases; unmatched junction nucleotides: 10. The CDR3 runs 17 residues. From germline, CDR1 is SGHKS and CDR2 YYEKEE (reference sequence). CDR3 sequence: CASSRTGTSGIGDTQYF. CDR3 coding DNA: TGTGCCAGCAGCCGAACAGGGACTAGCGGGATTGGAGATACGCAGTATTTT.

V usage is TRBV6-4 and J usage is TRBJ1-2; D unresolved. This CDR3 is 15 amino acids long. CDR1 is MRHNA, CDR2 SNTAGT, per germline. The ends were cut back, 3 bases at V and 4 bases at J, with 15 bases in the middle. The chain's CDR3 is CASSDAQAQIYGYTF. The CDR3 nucleotides read TGTGCCAGCAGTGATGCGCAGGCCCAGATCTATGGCTACACCTTC.

V is TRBV6-5 and J is TRBJ1-5, with a possible D match to TRBD1 (6 bases). The CDR3 runs 12 residues. CDR1 and CDR2 (germline): MNHEY, SVGAGI. The V end was cut by 2 bases, the J end by 8 bases, with 7 bases between. The CDR3 nucleotides read TGTGCCAGCAGTTACGGGGGCGAGCCCCAGCATTTT. Translated, it gives CASSYGGEPQHF.

The V call is TRBV9, the J call TRBJ2-1, with D maybe TRBD2 (6 bases). CDR3 length: 12 residues. V was trimmed by 4 bases and J by 8 bases, leaving 10 bases between them. CDR1 is SGDLS, CDR2 YYNGEE, per germline. The CDR3 sequence: CASSTRDYEQFF. DNA of the CDR3: TGTGCCAGCAGCACCCGGGACTATGAGCAGTTCTTC.

The chain recombines TRBV19 with TRBJ1-5, with D unclear. Germline V gives CDR1 LNHDA, CDR2 SQIVND (reference sequence). The CDR3 has 13 amino acids. V dropped 7 bases and J dropped 7 bases, with 14 bases sitting between them. The DNA for the CDR3 is TGTGCCAGTACCACGACTTCGGCGCAGCCCCAGCATTTT. It is translated as CASTTTSAQPQHF. The full variable domain, its missing parts supplied by reference TRBV19 and TRBJ1-5, is DGGITQSPKYLFRKEGQNVTLSCEQNLNHDAMYWYRQDPGQGLRLIYYSQIVNDFQKGDIAEGYSVSREKKESFPLTVTSAQKNPTAFYLCASTTTSAQPQHFGDGTRLSIL.

The V and J genes are TRBV7-2 and TRBJ2-5; D is uncertain. This CDR3 is built from 13 residues. CDR1 is SGHTA, CDR2 FQGNSA, per germline. Trimming pared 2 bases from V and 4 bases from J, leaving 8 bases between. The CDR3 nucleotides are TGTGCCAGCAGCTTATCGCGTGGAGAGACCCAGTACTTC. It specifies CASSLSRGETQYF. Filled out from reference TRBV7-2 and TRBJ2-5, the complete variable domain reads GAGVSQSPSNKVTEKGKDVELRCDPISGHTALYWYRQSLGQGLEFLIYFQGNSAPDKSGLPSDRFSAERTGGSVSTLTIQRTQQEDSAVYLCASSLSRGETQYFGPGTRLLVL.